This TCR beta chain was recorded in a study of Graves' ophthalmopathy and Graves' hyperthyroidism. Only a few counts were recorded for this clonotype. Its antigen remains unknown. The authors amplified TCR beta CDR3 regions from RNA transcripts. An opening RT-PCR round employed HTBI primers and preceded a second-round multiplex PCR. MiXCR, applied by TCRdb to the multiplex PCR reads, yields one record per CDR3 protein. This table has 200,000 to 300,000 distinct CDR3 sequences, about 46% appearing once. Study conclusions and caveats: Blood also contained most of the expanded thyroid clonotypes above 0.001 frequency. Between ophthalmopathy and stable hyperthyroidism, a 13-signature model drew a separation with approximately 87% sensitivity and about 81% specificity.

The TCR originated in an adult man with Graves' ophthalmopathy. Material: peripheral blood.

CDR3 in DNA: TGTGCCAGCAGCCCGGACATCGGGCAGCCCCAGCATTTT. Its protein is CASSPDIGQPQHF. The V gene is TRBV9, the J gene TRBJ1-5, with a possible D match to TRBD1 (5 bases). This CDR3 has 13 residues. The V end lost 4 bases, the J end lost 7 bases, and 12 bases lay between the germline ends. Germline values: CDR1 SGDLS, CDR2 YYNGEE.